Each of the 24 T cell receptor beta chains below was sequenced from the same sample in a study of CD8 T cells in ankylosing spondylitis. Study-wide results and caveats: Made up of under ten highly homologous variants, a TCR beta motif appeared characteristic of ankylosing spondylitis blood.

TCRdb ran MiXCR on the 5' RACE reads and lists one entry per CDR3 protein. The sample gives fewer than 400,000 distinct CDR3 sequences, 6.5% to 10% of which show up once; roughly 14% is in the top ten. For these receptors, no antigen is known. Specimen: blood, either unsorted or a sorted T cell fraction (not recorded which). The receptors were gathered from a male donor with ankylosing spondylitis.

This clonotype was seen a handful of times. The CDR3, as DNA: TGCGCCAGCAGCTTTGTACTAGCGGGGCCGAACACCGGGGAGCTGTTTTTT. This translates into CASSFVLAGPNTGELFF. The J gene is TRBJ2-2, the V gene TRBV5-1; 10 bases are a match to TRBD2. Trimming at V came to 2 bases and at J to 0 bases, leaving 4 bases not matched to a gene. The CDR3 contains 17 residues. Per the germline V gene, CDR1 is SGHRS and CDR2 is YFSETQ.

This clonotype was seen a few times. J is TRBJ1-6 and V is TRBV7-8; tentative D call: TRBD1 (5 bases). In germline, CDR1 is SGHVS, CDR2 FQNEAQ. CDR3 length: 20 residues. Trimming removed 2 bases at V and 0 bases at J, with 20 bases between. The CDR3: CASSLLPGQVRSSYNSPLHF. CDR3 nucleotide sequence: TGTGCCAGCAGCTTACTGCCGGGGCAGGTCAGGAGCTCCTATAATTCACCCCTCCACTTT.

The rearrangement uses TRBV3-1 and TRBJ2-6, with D maybe TRBD2 (5 bases). The V gene lost 1 base and the J gene lost 2 bases, with 12 bases spanning the gap. Germline CDR1 LGHDT, CDR2 YNNKEL (reference sequence). The length of the CDR3 is 17 residues. The DNA for the CDR3 is TGTGCCAGCAGCCAAGTGGCGGGTAGGGCTGGGGCCAACGTCCTGACTTTC. As protein: CASSQVAGRAGANVLTF.

There are many counts of this clonotype. This chain connects TRBV28 to TRBJ1-5, with D unresolved. Trimming removed 6 bases from V and 3 bases from J, with 12 bases in between. The CDR3 consists of 14 residues. Germline assignment: CDR1 MDHEN and CDR2 SYDVKM. In DNA, the CDR3 is TGTGCCAGCAGCAGAAAGCCTTCCAATCAGCCCCAGCATTTT. It yields the protein CASSRKPSNQPQHF.

This clonotype has just a few counts. The chain has TRBV4-1 and TRBJ1-4; tentative D call: TRBD1 (6 bases). Trimming pared 4 bases from V and 6 bases from J, leaving 15 bases between. Germline lookup yields CDR1 MGHRA and CDR2 YSYEKL. The CDR3 sequence is 15 residues long. The CDR3: CASSLGGAAYEKLFF. CDR3 coding DNA: TGCGCCAGCAGCCTAGGGGGAGCAGCCTATGAAAAACTGTTTTTT.

Only a few counts were recorded for this clonotype. V gene TRBV2 combines with J gene TRBJ2-1; 7 bases map to TRBD2. The CDR3 covers 16 residues. Trimming cost V 6 bases and J 9 bases; bases outside gene matches: 17. The germline gives CDR1 SNHLY, CDR2 FYNNEI. The CDR3 is CASRAGVMSTRIEQFF. The CDR3 DNA reads TGTGCCAGCAGGGCGGGGGTAATGTCCACGAGGATTGAGCAGTTCTTC.

This clonotype was seen more than once but under ten times. This chain connects TRBV20-1 to TRBJ2-2; no clear D. In germline, CDR1 is DFQATT, CDR2 SNEGSKA (reference sequence). This CDR3 contains 15 residues. V shed 1 base and J shed 3 bases, with 12 bases lying between them. The DNA of the CDR3 is TGCAGTGCTAGAGGGTCCCAGAAGGACACCGGGGAGCTGTTTTTT. This translates into CSARGSQKDTGELFF.

This clonotype appeared a few times. The V gene is TRBV9, the J gene TRBJ2-1; D is perhaps TRBD1 (6 bases). Trimming took 4 bases from V and 3 from J, leaving 14 bases between them. CDR1 and CDR2 (germline): SGDLS, YYNGEE. The CDR3 length is 15 residues. CDR3 residues: CASSPSGTLYNEQFF. The CDR3 DNA reads as TGTGCCAGCAGCCCATCCGGGACACTCTACAATGAGCAGTTCTTC.

This clonotype turned up a few times. The rearrangement uses TRBV12-3 or TRBV12-4 and TRBJ1-2; perhaps TRBD1 as D (6 bases). This CDR3 has 13 residues. Deletions cut 3 bases from V and 6 bases from J, with 11 bases between. CDR3 DNA sequence: TGTGCCAGCAGTTTTCTGGGGGGCGATGGCTACACCTTC. It is translated as CASSFLGGDGYTF.

There are a few counts of this clonotype. J is TRBJ2-1 and V is TRBV5-5; D might be TRBD2 (5 bases). CDR1 and CDR2 (germline): SGHKS, YYEKEE (reference sequence). Between the trimmed V and J ends, which lost 4 bases and 4 bases, there was a span of 15 bases. The CDR3 extends over 15 amino acids. CDR3 in amino acids: CASSTSGGLYNEQFF. Written as DNA, the CDR3 is TGTGCCAGCAGCACCAGCGGCGGACTTTACAATGAGCAGTTCTTC. Full variable domain (missing parts from reference TRBV5-5 and TRBJ2-1): DAGVTQSPTHLIKTRGQQVTLRCSPISGHKSVSWYQQVLGQGPQFIFQYYEKEERGRGNFPDRFSARQFPNYSSELNVNALLLGDSALYLCASSTSGGLYNEQFFGPGTRLTVL.

This clonotype was seen ten or more times. The V and J genes are TRBV5-1 and TRBJ2-1; tentatively, D is TRBD2 (6 bases). Germline values: CDR1 SGHRS, CDR2 YFSETQ. The CDR3 runs 16 residues. V lost 1 base and J 0 bases, leaving 11 bases between the germline ends. The CDR3 sequence is CASSLSTRSSYNEQFF. CDR3 bases: TGCGCCAGCAGCTTGTCGACTAGGAGCTCCTACAATGAGCAGTTCTTC.

This clonotype has just a few counts. The rearrangement uses TRBV28 and TRBJ2-1; 9 positions agree with TRBD1. This CDR3 region has 17 residues. V was clipped by 6 bases and J by 1 base; unmatched bases: 10. Germline V gene lookup returns CDR1 MDHEN and CDR2 SYDVKM. The chain's CDR3 is CASSPIPGQGSYNEQFF. DNA for the CDR3: TGTGCCAGCAGCCCAATCCCGGGACAGGGTTCCTACAATGAGCAGTTCTTC.

This clonotype was counted between two and nine times. V is TRBV27 and J is TRBJ1-1; D unclear. The CDR3 runs to 12 residues. The V gene's germline CDR1 is MNHEY and CDR2 SMNVEV (reference sequence). The V gene lost 3 bases and the J gene lost 6 bases, with 8 bases spanning the gap. In DNA form, the CDR3 reads TGTGCCAGCAGTTTTAGGGATTCTGAAGCTTTCTTT. Its protein product is CASSFRDSEAFF.

This clonotype occurred a few times. The gene calls are TRBV5-1 and TRBJ2-1, with 12 bases lining up with TRBD2. The CDR3 runs 14 residues. V lost 6 bases to trimming and J lost 10 bases; unmatched junction nucleotides: 8. Germline CDR1 is SGHRS and CDR2 is YFSETQ. CDR3 sequence (DNA): TGCGCCAGCACCAACGGACTAGCGGGATCCGAGCAGTTCTTC. The encoded protein is CASTNGLAGSEQFF. Supplemented by reference TRBV5-1 and TRBJ2-1, the full variable domain reads KAGVTQTPRYLIKTRGQQVTLSCSPISGHRSVSWYQQTPGQGLQFLFEYFSETQRNKGNFPGRFSGRQFSNSRSEMNVSTLELGDSALYLCASTNGLAGSEQFFGPGTRLTVL.

This clonotype was seen many times. The chain couples TRBV4-2 to TRBJ2-3; D ambiguous. Germline V gene sequence: CDR1 LGHNA, CDR2 YNFKEQ. This CDR3 comprises 15 residues. Trimming stripped 3 bases from V and 1 base from J, with 11 bases between. CDR3: CASSHEQPGTDTQYF. In DNA form, the CDR3 reads TGTGCCAGCAGCCATGAGCAACCCGGCACAGATACGCAGTATTTT.

This clonotype was recorded at least ten times. The chain has TRBV6-1 and TRBJ1-3; D remains ambiguous. The CDR3 length is 18 residues. Germline V gives CDR1 MNHNS, CDR2 SASEGT. V was pared by 5 bases and J by 4 bases, with 24 bases between. The CDR3 loop is CASSRAVAGYPLGNTIYF. The CDR3 nucleotides read TGTGCCAGCAGTCGCGCCGTCGCGGGCTACCCTCTGGGAAACACCATATATTTT.

The chain links TRBV12-3 or TRBV12-4 to TRBJ2-7, with 7 bases fitting TRBD2. With V trimmed by 5 bases and J by 1 base, 11 bases remained unmatched. The length of the CDR3 is 16 residues. The CDR3 loop reads CASSLHTSVTSYEQYF. For the CDR3, the DNA is TGTGCCAGCAGTCTCCATACTAGCGTAACATCCTACGAGCAGTACTTC.

This clonotype was seen at least ten times. This chain links TRBV20-1 with TRBJ1-1; D remains unclear. This CDR3 spans 14 amino acids. Per germline, CDR1 DFQATT and CDR2 SNEGSKA (reference sequence). V lost 1 base and J 0 bases, leaving 9 bases between the germline ends. The CDR3 DNA reads as TGCAGTGCTAGAGTTGGGGTGGTGAACACTGAAGCTTTCTTT. Translation: CSARVGVVNTEAFF.

At least ten counts were recorded for this clonotype. The chain uses TRBV7-2 and TRBJ1-5, with a tentative D call TRBD1 (5 bases). This CDR3 is built from 14 residues. The germline V gene has CDR1 SGHTA and CDR2 FQGNSA. Trimming cost V 0 bases and J 5 bases, with 8 bases left between them. The CDR3, as DNA: TGTGCCAGCAGCTTAGCTAGGGACGATCAGCCCCAGCATTTT. Translated: CASSLARDDQPQHF.

This clonotype was picked up a small number of times. The rearrangement joins TRBV29-1 to TRBJ2-3; D may be TRBD1 (5 bases). The CDR3 has 14 residues. Germline V lookup: CDR1 SQVTM, CDR2 ANQGSEA. V was shortened by 6 bases and J by 2 bases, with 15 bases between the two germline ends. The CDR3 loop reads CSVVPGYTTDTQYF. The CDR3 region has the DNA TGCAGCGTAGTACCAGGGTATACCACAGATACGCAGTATTTT.

This clonotype came up a few times. This chain links TRBV7-3 with TRBJ2-1; 7 bases fit TRBD2. The V gene end was trimmed by 5 bases and the J gene end by 9 bases; junction bases not matched to a gene: 13. The CDR3 sequence is 15 residues long. From germline, CDR1 is SGHTA and CDR2 FQGTGA. CDR3 DNA: TGTGCCAGCAGCGCCAGGCTAGCGGATGGCGGTGAGCAGTTCTTC. As protein: CASSARLADGGEQFF.

This chain connects TRBV10-3 to TRBJ1-2; D is unresolved. CDR1 and CDR2 from the germline V gene are ENHRY and SYGVKD. V gave up 2 bases and J gave up 8 bases, with 18 bases separating them. The length of the CDR3 is 15 residues. The CDR3, as DNA: TGTGCCATCAGTGAGGCAGGCGGTACCTTGGGAGGCTACACCTTC. Amino acids: CAISEAGGTLGGYTF.

This clonotype was detected a few times. The chain combines TRBV12-5 with TRBJ1-6, with D hard to call. Between the trimmed V and J ends, which lost 2 bases and 7 bases, there was a span of 9 bases. The CDR3 spans 14 residues. CDR1 LGHNT and CDR2 FRNRAP come from the germline V gene. CDR3 DNA sequence: TGTGCTAGTGGTTTGCCACAGACAAATTCACCCCTCCACTTT. Amino acids: CASGLPQTNSPLHF.

With respect to this clonotype: The junction differs from germline at one of its ends, possibly a read error. The V call is TRBV7-3, the J call TRBJ2-1; TRBD1 matches 9 bases. This CDR3 has 14 amino acids. Germline V lookup: CDR1 SGHTA, CDR2 FQGTGA. The CDR3 loop is CASSQGQGYNEQLF. The CDR3, as DNA: TGTGCCAGCAGCCAGGGACAGGGTTACAATGAGCAGCTCTTC.